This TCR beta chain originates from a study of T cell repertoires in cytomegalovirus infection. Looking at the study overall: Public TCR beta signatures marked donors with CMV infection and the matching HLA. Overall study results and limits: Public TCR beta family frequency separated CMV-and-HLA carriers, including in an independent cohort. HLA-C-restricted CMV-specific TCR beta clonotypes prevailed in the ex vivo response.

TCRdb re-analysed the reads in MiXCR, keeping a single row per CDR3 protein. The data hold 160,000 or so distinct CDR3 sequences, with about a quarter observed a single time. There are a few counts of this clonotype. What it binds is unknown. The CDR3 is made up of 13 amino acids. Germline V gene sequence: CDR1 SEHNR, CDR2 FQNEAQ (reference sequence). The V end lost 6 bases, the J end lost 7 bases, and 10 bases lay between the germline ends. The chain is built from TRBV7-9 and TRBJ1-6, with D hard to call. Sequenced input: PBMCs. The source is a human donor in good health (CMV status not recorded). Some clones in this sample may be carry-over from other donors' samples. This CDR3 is CASRKPGNSPLHF. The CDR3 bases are TGTGCCAGCAGGAAGCCGGGGAATTCACCCCTCCACTTT. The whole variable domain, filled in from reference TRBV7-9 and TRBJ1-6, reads DTGVSQNPRHKITKRGQNVTFRCDPISEHNRLYWYRQTLGQGPEFLTYFQNEAQLEKSRLLSDRFSAERPKGSFSTLEIQRTEQGDSAMYLCASRKPGNSPLHFGNGTRLTVT.